These T cell receptor beta chains were read from a single sample in a study of T-cell reconstitution after alpha-beta-depleted transplantation in children. Using its own MiXCR run on the PCR reads, TCRdb lists one record per CDR3 protein. The table has 500,000 or so distinct CDR3 sequences, over 9.5% seen once. Specimen: PBMCs, mostly from graft donor cells, collected 180 days after TCRalphabeta/CD19-depleted stem cell transplant. These TCRs come from a female patient aged 2-10 years who had a stem cell transplant for aplastic anemia, so the T cells may come from the graft donor. The CDR3 runs from the conserved cysteine through the conserved F or W. The order of the fields is J gene, clone size, D gene, V gene, CDR3 DNA, CDR3 protein. A D gene is named only where the DNA matches it firmly. For some rows the clone size is stated as once, few or many, or as a class when expanded; others skip it.

j_call: TRBJ2-3; clone_size: few; d_call: -; v_call: TRBV7-2; cdr3_nt: TGTGCCAGCAACCTACCCCTGGGGGCGGGAGATACGCAGTATTTT; cdr3_aa: CASNLPLGAGDTQYF
j_call: TRBJ2-5; clone_size: many; d_call: -; v_call: TRBV6-5; cdr3_nt: TGTGCCAGCAGTTACCCCCGGGAGACCCAGTACTTC; cdr3_aa: CASSYPRETQYF
j_call: TRBJ2-7; clone_size: -; d_call: TRBD2; v_call: TRBV5-1; cdr3_nt: TGCGCCAGCAGCTTGACTGGGACTAGCAGAAACTACGAGCAGTACTTC; cdr3_aa: CASSLTGTSRNYEQYF
j_call: TRBJ1-2; clone_size: few; d_call: -; v_call: TRBV7-9; cdr3_nt: TGTGCCAGCAGCCCCAGACCCCGGGGGTCTGGCTACACCTTC; cdr3_aa: CASSPRPRGSGYTF
j_call: TRBJ2-1; clone_size: few; d_call: TRBD2; v_call: TRBV7-2; cdr3_nt: TGTGCCAGCAGCTTAGAGGGGACTAGTAGGAGTGAGCAGTTCTTC; cdr3_aa: CASSLEGTSRSEQFF
j_call: TRBJ2-5; clone_size: few; d_call: -; v_call: TRBV6-5; cdr3_nt: TGTGCCAGCATTTCTGGGCAGGAGACCCAGTACTTC; cdr3_aa: CASISGQETQYF
j_call: TRBJ1-6; clone_size: -; d_call: -; v_call: TRBV20-1; cdr3_nt: TGCAGTGCTAGATCTCCCCCGAAAAAGGGGAATTCACCCCTCCACTTT; cdr3_aa: CSARSPPKKGNSPLHF
j_call: TRBJ2-7; clone_size: few; d_call: -; v_call: TRBV10-3; cdr3_nt: TGTGCCATCAGTGATGAGAGTCGCGACGGCACCTACGAGCAGTACTTC; cdr3_aa: CAISDESRDGTYEQYF
j_call: TRBJ1-1; clone_size: -; d_call: -; v_call: TRBV7-9; cdr3_nt: TGTGCCAGCTTTAAATGGGGTAGGTGGATTCCGAACACTGAAGCTTTCTTT; cdr3_aa: CASFKWGRWIPNTEAFF
j_call: TRBJ1-1; clone_size: -; d_call: -; v_call: TRBV7-2; cdr3_nt: TGTGCCAGCAGCTTCCCCGACATCAGGAACACTGAAGCTTTCTTT; cdr3_aa: CASSFPDIRNTEAFF
j_call: TRBJ2-1; clone_size: -; d_call: -; v_call: TRBV9; cdr3_nt: TGTGCCAGCAGCGTCCGTGGGACGGAAGTCTACAATGAGCAGTTCTTC; cdr3_aa: CASSVRGTEVYNEQFF
j_call: TRBJ2-3; clone_size: few; d_call: TRBD2; v_call: TRBV7-6; cdr3_nt: TGTGCCAGCAGCCCCGCCTTGGGGCTAGCGGGCACAGATACGCAGTATTTT; cdr3_aa: CASSPALGLAGTDTQYF
j_call: TRBJ1-2; clone_size: few; d_call: -; v_call: TRBV6-5; cdr3_nt: TGTGCCAGCAGTTACCGGGGGGCGACGGGCTACACCTTC; cdr3_aa: CASSYRGATGYTF
j_call: TRBJ1-2; clone_size: few; d_call: -; v_call: TRBV7-2; cdr3_nt: TGTGCCAGCAGCCCAAGATGGGACTTCTCTAACTATGGCTACACCTTC; cdr3_aa: CASSPRWDFSNYGYTF
j_call: TRBJ2-7; clone_size: few; d_call: TRBD2; v_call: TRBV4-2; cdr3_nt: TGTGCCAGCAGCCAATTTGACAGCGGGGCCTACGAGCAGTACTTC; cdr3_aa: CASSQFDSGAYEQYF
j_call: TRBJ2-3; clone_size: -; d_call: -; v_call: TRBV29-1; cdr3_nt: TGCAGCGTTGGTGTGGGTAGTTTCGGCACAGATACGCAGTATTTT; cdr3_aa: CSVGVGSFGTDTQYF
j_call: TRBJ2-7; clone_size: -; d_call: -; v_call: TRBV2; cdr3_nt: TGTGCCAGCAGGCCGACACCTTCCTACGAGCAGTACTTC; cdr3_aa: CASRPTPSYEQYF
j_call: TRBJ1-5; clone_size: many; d_call: TRBD1; v_call: TRBV12-3/TRBV12-4; cdr3_nt: TGTGCCAGCATCCAGAAGGACAGGGGGTATAGCAATCAGCCCCAGCATTTT; cdr3_aa: CASIQKDRGYSNQPQHF
j_call: TRBJ2-7; clone_size: -; d_call: TRBD2; v_call: TRBV6-1; cdr3_nt: TGTGCCAGCAATCTAGCGGGAGTCTCCTACGAGCAGTACTTC; cdr3_aa: CASNLAGVSYEQYF
j_call: TRBJ1-6; clone_size: -; d_call: TRBD1; v_call: TRBV18; cdr3_nt: TGTGCCAGCTCACCAAGAGGTCAGGGGGGTTCACCCCTCCACTTT; cdr3_aa: CASSPRGQGGSPLHF
j_call: TRBJ2-1; clone_size: -; d_call: TRBD2; v_call: TRBV28; cdr3_nt: TGTGCCAGCATCGGGAGGGAGGCCTCCTACAATGAGCAGTTCTTC; cdr3_aa: CASIGREASYNEQFF
j_call: TRBJ2-5; clone_size: -; d_call: -; v_call: TRBV9; cdr3_nt: TGTGCCAGCAGCGTACACAACCAAGAGACCCAGTACTTC; cdr3_aa: CASSVHNQETQYF
j_call: TRBJ2-1; clone_size: -; d_call: -; v_call: TRBV7-7; cdr3_nt: TGTGCCAGCAGCTTCGGACTCGGAACTTGGGATGAGCAGTTCTTC; cdr3_aa: CASSFGLGTWDEQFF